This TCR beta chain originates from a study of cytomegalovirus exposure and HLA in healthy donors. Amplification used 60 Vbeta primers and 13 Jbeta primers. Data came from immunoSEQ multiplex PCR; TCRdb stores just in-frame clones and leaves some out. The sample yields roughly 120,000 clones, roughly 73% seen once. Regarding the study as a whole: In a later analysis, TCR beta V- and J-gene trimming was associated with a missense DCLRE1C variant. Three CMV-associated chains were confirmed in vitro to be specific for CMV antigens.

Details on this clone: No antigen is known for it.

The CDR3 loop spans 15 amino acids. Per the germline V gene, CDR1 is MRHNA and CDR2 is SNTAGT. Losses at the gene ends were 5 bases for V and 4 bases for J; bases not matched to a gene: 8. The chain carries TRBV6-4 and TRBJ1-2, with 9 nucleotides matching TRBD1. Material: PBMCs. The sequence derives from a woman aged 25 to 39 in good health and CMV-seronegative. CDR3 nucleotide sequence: TGTGCCAGCAGTCCCGGGACAGGGTACGGCTATGGCTACACCTTC. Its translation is CASSPGTGYGYGYTF.